What follows are 23 T cell receptor beta chains derived from one specimen sequenced in a study. TCRdb independently ran MiXCR on the 5' RACE reads; one entry per CDR3 protein. The table has under 65,000 distinct CDR3 sequences, around 26% seen once. Sequenced: tumor-infiltrating memory CD4+ T cells sorted from the breast tumor. Documented subset: memory CD4+ T cells, CD4+CD45RO+CD25-. These receptors all stem from a female donor with breast cancer.

In this sample, this clonotype turned up a few times. The chain joins TRBV20-1 to TRBJ2-1; TRBD2 matches 12 bases. Germline V gene sequence: CDR1 DFQATT, CDR2 SNEGSKA (reference sequence). The CDR3 consists of 15 residues. V shed 6 bases, J shed 2 bases, and the junction held 5 bases outside the gene matches. The CDR3 region has the DNA TGCAGTGCGAGGGGACTAGCGGGCGCCTACAATGAGCAGTTCTTC. As protein: CSARGLAGAYNEQFF.

Worth noting for this clonotype: The junction differs from germline at one of its ends, possibly a read error. J is TRBJ1-1 and V is TRBV5-1; TRBD1 matches at 7 bases. Germline CDR1 SGHRS, CDR2 YFSETQ. CDR3 length: 19 residues. CDR3: CASSRGGVDRINMNTEAFF. DNA for the CDR3: TGCGCCAGCAGCCGCGGTGGAGTGGACAGGATTAACATGAACACTGAAGCCTTCTTT. The complete variable domain, with remaining parts taken from reference TRBV5-1 and TRBJ1-1, reads KAGVTQTPRYLIKTRGQQVTLSCSPISGHRSVSWYQQTPGQGLQFLFEYFSETQRNKGNFPGRFSGRQFSNSRSEMNVSTLELGDSALYLCASSRGGVDRINMNTEAFFGQGTRLTVV.

The V and J genes are TRBV3-1 and TRBJ1-2; D gene unclear. The germline V and J ends were trimmed by 0 bases and 8 bases, with 13 bases remaining between them. Germline values: CDR1 LGHDT, CDR2 YNNKEL (reference sequence). The CDR3 loop spans 14 amino acids. The CDR3 DNA is TGTGCCAGCAGCCAAGAAGACGGCGTATACGGCTACACCTTC. It is translated as CASSQEDGVYGYTF.

V is TRBV2 and J is TRBJ1-2, with D uncertain. The CDR3 consists of 13 residues. Deletions cut 1 base from V and 5 bases from J, with 8 bases between. Germline assignment: CDR1 SNHLY and CDR2 FYNNEI. DNA of the CDR3: TGTGCCAGCAGTGAAGAGCAGACGTATGGCTACACCTTC. Translation: CASSEEQTYGYTF. The variable domain in full, with the rest retrieved from reference TRBV2 and TRBJ1-2, is EPEVTQTPSHQVTQMGQEVILRCVPISNHLYFYWYRQILGQKVEFLVSFYNNEISEKSEIFDDQFSVERPDGSNFTLKIRSTKLEDSAMYFCASSEEQTYGYTFGSGTRLTVV.

The chain joins TRBV2 to TRBJ1-2, with TRBD1 identical over 9 bases. Germline CDR1 and CDR2: SNHLY and FYNNEI. V lost 8 bases and J lost 8; bases outside the gene matches: 0. The CDR3 has 10 amino acids. The CDR3 DNA follows: TGTGCCAGCGGACAGGGGGGCTACACCTTC. Its translation is CASGQGGYTF.

V usage is TRBV20-1 and J usage is TRBJ2-3, with D possibly matching TRBD2 (6 bases). This CDR3 is built from 14 residues. Per germline, CDR1 DFQATT and CDR2 SNEGSKA (reference sequence). Trimming took 3 bases from V and 1 from J, leaving 11 bases between them. CDR3 DNA: TGCAGTGCTAGTCCTAGCGATGGCACAGATACGCAGTATTTT. Its protein product is CSASPSDGTDTQYF.

J is TRBJ2-1 and V is TRBV24-1; D not resolved. V lost 3 bases and J 9 bases, leaving 11 bases between the germline ends. This CDR3 spans 13 amino acids. Germline loops: CDR1 KGHDR, CDR2 SFDVKD. In DNA, the CDR3 is TGTGCCACCAGTGATGAAGGTTTTGCTGAGCAGTTCTTC. Its protein product is CATSDEGFAEQFF.

This clonotype was observed a few times. The chain is built from TRBV6-5 and TRBJ1-5, with 8 bases identical to TRBD1. The CDR3 totals 14 residues. Germline values: CDR1 MNHEY, CDR2 SVGAGI. J was trimmed by 6 bases and V by 5 bases; bases with no gene match: 6. The CDR3 DNA sequence: TGTGCCAGCAGTAAAGGACAGGGAGGTCAGCCCCAGCATTTT. It translates to CASSKGQGGQPQHF.

There are a few counts of this clonotype. The rearrangement uses TRBV6-5 and TRBJ2-7, with D perhaps TRBD2 (6 bases). This CDR3 has 14 amino acids. Trimming left V 2 bases short and J 1 base short, with 9 bases between. Germline V gene sequence: CDR1 MNHEY, CDR2 SVGAGI. This CDR3 reads CASSYAGLSYEQYF. DNA of the CDR3: TGTGCCAGCAGTTACGCGGGGTTATCCTACGAGCAGTACTTC.

This CDR3 is CASSSSGSSSYNEQFF. DNA for the CDR3: TGTGCCAGCAGCTCCTCAGGGTCCAGCTCCTACAATGAGCAGTTCTTC. The chain links TRBV7-3 to TRBJ2-1; D possibly corresponds to TRBD1 (5 bases). Germline CDR1 SGHTA, CDR2 FQGTGA. The CDR3 totals 16 residues. V was pared by 4 bases and J by 0 bases, with 13 bases between.

The genes are TRBV4-2 and TRBJ1-5, with D unresolved. Germline CDR1 reads LGHNA; CDR2 reads YNFKEQ. This CDR3 has 12 amino acids. Trimming removed 3 bases from V and 6 bases from J, with 6 bases in between. The CDR3 loop is CASSQDIQPQHF. The CDR3 DNA sequence: TGTGCCAGCAGCCAGGATATTCAGCCCCAGCATTTT.

This chain connects TRBV11-2 to TRBJ2-4; D ambiguous. The V gene's germline CDR1 is SGHAT and CDR2 FQNNGV. The V gene lost 5 bases and the J gene lost 6 bases, with 5 bases spanning the gap. The CDR3 contains 11 residues. The CDR3 region is CASSRLNIQYF. CDR3 sequence (DNA): TGTGCCAGCAGCCGACTAAACATTCAGTACTTC.

This clonotype was counted a few times. A read error may explain this, as a much larger clone is one base away. This chain connects TRBV6-1 to TRBJ1-2, with 8 positions matching TRBD1. CDR3 length equals 14 residues. The V segment lost 1 base and the J segment 8 bases; nucleotides outside the gene matches: 6. CDR1 is MNHNS and CDR2 is SASEGT in the germline V gene. CDR3 residues: CASSEGQGRRGYTF. The DNA of the CDR3 is TGTGCCAGCAGTGAAGGACAGGGGCGAAGAGGCTACACCTTC.

CDR3 coding DNA: TGTGCCAGCAGCCGGACTCGCGGGCGATCGGGGGAGCAGTTCTTC. It is translated as CASSRTRGRSGEQFF. The rearrangement links TRBV7-3 to TRBJ2-1, with D perhaps TRBD2 (5 bases). Looked up from germline, CDR1 is SGHTA and CDR2 is FQGTGA. The V end lost 5 bases, the J end lost 10 bases, and 21 bases lay between the germline ends. CDR3 length: 15 amino acids.

A few counts support this clonotype. The gene calls are TRBV5-1 and TRBJ1-5, with 7 bases matching TRBD1. Germline V lookup: CDR1 SGHRS, CDR2 YFSETQ. The ends lost 0 bases at V and 2 bases at J; junction bases unmatched: 2. This CDR3 has 15 amino acids. The CDR3 loop reads CASSLDGQGNQPQHF. CDR3 bases: TGCGCCAGCAGCTTGGATGGACAGGGCAATCAGCCCCAGCATTTT.

The chain carries TRBV28 and TRBJ2-2, with D hard to call. Trimming took off 4 bases at V and 5 bases at J, with 11 bases between the two ends. Germline-derived CDR1 and CDR2 are MDHEN and SYDVKM. The CDR3 loop spans 14 amino acids. The CDR3 here is CASSSSEGTGELFF. As DNA, the CDR3 is TGTGCCAGCAGTTCCTCGGAAGGGACCGGGGAGCTGTTTTTT.

This clonotype showed up many times. The chain recombines TRBV6-6 with TRBJ2-3; 15 positions agree with TRBD2. Trimming at V came to 4 bases and at J to 3 bases, leaving 2 bases not matched to a gene. The CDR3 totals 16 residues. Germline values: CDR1 MNHNY, CDR2 SVGAGI (reference sequence). The CDR3 sequence: CASSSGTSGRTDTQYF. The CDR3 DNA is TGTGCCAGCAGTTCCGGGACTAGCGGGAGGACAGATACGCAGTATTTT.

This clonotype was detected ten times or more. V usage is TRBV6-6 and J usage is TRBJ2-7; 8 bases match TRBD1. V was pared by 0 bases and J by 4 bases, with 8 bases of the junction left unmatched. The length of the CDR3 is 16 residues. Germline-derived CDR1 and CDR2 are MNHNY and SVGAGI (reference sequence). The CDR3 DNA reads TGTGCCAGCAGTTACTCCAGAGGACAGGGACTGTACGAGCAGTACTTC. It yields the protein CASSYSRGQGLYEQYF.

This clonotype was recorded a few times. V is TRBV4-1 and J is TRBJ1-2; the D is unclear. Trimming pared 4 bases from V and 0 bases from J, leaving 9 bases between. Germline V CDR1 and CDR2: MGHRA, YSYEKL. This CDR3 is built from 14 residues. In nucleotides, the CDR3 is TGCGCCAGCAGCCGGATCGTCTCTAACTATGGCTACACCTTC. Its protein product is CASSRIVSNYGYTF.

The chain employs TRBV5-1 and TRBJ1-1; the match to TRBD1 covers 9 bases. The V gene's germline CDR1 is SGHRS and CDR2 YFSETQ. V gave up 4 bases and J gave up 12 bases; unmatched junction bases: 10. The CDR3 extends over 13 amino acids. The CDR3 region is CASSPSGQGWTFF. The CDR3 DNA reads as TGCGCCAGCAGCCCCTCGGGACAGGGCTGGACTTTCTTT.

This clonotype was counted many times. The genes are TRBV4-1 and TRBJ2-3, with 14 bases identical to TRBD2. V was clipped by 2 bases and J by 6 bases; unmatched bases: 10. The V gene's germline CDR1 is MGHRA and CDR2 YSYEKL. The CDR3 length is 18 residues. CDR3 sequence reads: CASSQYVPTSGREDTQYF. CDR3 DNA sequence: TGCGCCAGCAGCCAATATGTGCCGACTAGCGGGAGGGAGGATACGCAGTATTTT.

The sample holds a few counts of this clonotype. J is TRBJ2-3 and V is TRBV5-1; 15 bases line up with TRBD2. The V and J ends lost 0 bases and 0 bases, in that order; junction bases with no gene match: 2. The CDR3 contains 18 residues. Germline V gene sequence: CDR1 SGHRS, CDR2 YFSETQ. CDR3 sequence reads: CASSLVGTSGRSTDTQYF. The CDR3 nucleotides are TGCGCCAGCAGCTTGGTAGGGACTAGCGGGAGGAGCACAGATACGCAGTATTTT. Filled out from reference TRBV5-1 and TRBJ2-3, the complete variable domain reads KAGVTQTPRYLIKTRGQQVTLSCSPISGHRSVSWYQQTPGQGLQFLFEYFSETQRNKGNFPGRFSGRQFSNSRSEMNVSTLELGDSALYLCASSLVGTSGRSTDTQYFGPGTRLTVL.

This clonotype has more than one count but fewer than ten. The chain joins TRBV7-3 to TRBJ2-2; 7 bases line up with TRBD2. The V gene end was trimmed by 0 bases and the J gene end by 5 bases; junction bases not matched to a gene: 6. The germline CDR1 and CDR2 sequences are SGHTA and FQGTGA. This CDR3 has 16 amino acids. The CDR3 sequence: CASSLTGGGRTGELFF. The CDR3 DNA is TGTGCCAGCAGCTTAACGGGCGGGGGACGGACCGGGGAGCTGTTTTTT.